What follows are 18 T cell receptor beta chains derived from one specimen sequenced in a study of OX40 agonist ivuxolimab in advanced cancers. The receptor library was made with the immunoSEQ multiplex PCR assay. TCRdb provides this immuneACCESS table in a form limited to in-frame rearrangements. Some clones are lacking; in checked studies, under half of them reflect an unresolved V gene, and why the rest are absent is not known. Present in this sample are about 75,000 clones, under 95% of which were seen just once. The top ten clonotypes cover about 0.35% of the sample. Sequencing was performed on CD4+ or CD8+ T cells sorted from blood, taken in a trial of the OX40 agonist ivuxolimab. These TCRs come from an adult with an advanced solid tumor such as melanoma, head and neck, liver or kidney cancer.

The chain combines TRBV19 with TRBJ2-7; D remains ambiguous. Per germline, CDR1 LNHDA and CDR2 SQIVND (reference sequence). The CDR3 is 15 residues long. V gave up 1 base and J gave up 4 bases, with 14 bases separating them. DNA of the CDR3: TGTGCCAGTAGTATAGGTTCTACTAATCCATACGAGCAGTACTTC. It specifies CASSIGSTNPYEQYF.

The rearrangement uses TRBV19 and TRBJ2-3; TRBD2 matches 8 bases. Unmatched junction bases numbered 3, after V lost 3 bases and J lost 10 bases. The CDR3 is made up of 12 amino acids. The germline V gene encodes CDR1 LNHDA and CDR2 SQIVND (reference sequence). CDR3 loop: CASSILGGAQYF. CDR3 nucleotides: TGTGCCAGTAGTATCCTCGGGGGGGCGCAGTATTTT.

This chain uses TRBV6-5 with TRBJ1-4; D not certain. The V and J ends lost 0 bases and 5 bases respectively, with 4 bases between them. The germline V gene has CDR1 MNHEY and CDR2 SVGAGI. The CDR3 totals 13 residues. This CDR3 reads CASSYSGNEKLFF. DNA for the CDR3: TGTGCCAGCAGTTACTCGGGGAATGAAAAACTGTTTTTT.

The V gene is TRBV6-5, the J gene TRBJ2-1; 8 bases match TRBD1. Germline CDR1 reads MNHEY; CDR2 reads SVGAGI. Trimming took 0 bases from V and 10 from J; bases not matched to a gene: 8. The CDR3 sequence is 15 residues long. CDR3 in amino acids: CASSYSRQGILEQFF. CDR3 coding DNA: TGTGCCAGCAGTTACTCGAGACAGGGGATTTTGGAGCAGTTCTTC.

The chain combines TRBV2 with TRBJ2-2, with D unclear. This CDR3 contains 14 residues. Germline loops: CDR1 SNHLY, CDR2 FYNNEI. Trimming shortened V by 3 bases and J by 0 bases, and 5 bases separated the two germline ends. CDR3 region: CASSDSANTGELFF. The CDR3 DNA reads TGTGCCAGCAGTGATAGTGCGAACACCGGGGAGCTGTTTTTT.

This clone appeared a single time. The chain links TRBV27 to TRBJ1-5, with a weak D call TRBD1 (6 bases). CDR1 MNHEY and CDR2 SMNVEV come from the germline V gene (reference sequence). V lost 5 bases to trimming and J lost 1 base, with 18 bases between them. There are 17 residues in the CDR3. This CDR3 is CASSLGTTGPSNQPQHF. CDR3 coding DNA: TGTGCCAGCAGTCTAGGAACTACAGGGCCCAGCAATCAGCCCCAGCATTTT.

The rearrangement joins TRBV28 to TRBJ2-1; D not resolved. Trimming pared 3 bases from V and 2 bases from J, leaving 5 bases between. CDR1 MDHEN and CDR2 SYDVKM come from the germline V gene. CDR3 size: 13 residues. CDR3 in amino acids: CASSFPPYNEQFF. Here the CDR3 DNA reads TGTGCCAGCAGTTTCCCTCCCTACAATGAGCAGTTCTTC.

The chain recombines TRBV5-1 with TRBJ1-6; D remains ambiguous. Germline CDR1 and CDR2: SGHRS and YFSETQ. Trimming took 0 bases from V and 7 from J, leaving 5 bases between them. The CDR3 totals 13 residues. As DNA, the CDR3 is TGCGCCAGCAGCTTGGATGACAATTCACCCCTCCACTTT. It encodes CASSLDDNSPLHF.

The chain is built from TRBV6-6 and TRBJ2-7; no definite D call. V lost 5 bases to trimming and J lost 6 bases, with 17 bases between them. Germline V CDR1 and CDR2: MNHNY, SVGAGI (reference sequence). The CDR3 is made up of 14 amino acids. The CDR3 coding sequence is TGTGCCAGCAGTGGTTCGGGTAGCTTAAGCGAGCAGTACTTC. Translation: CASSGSGSLSEQYF.

The J gene is TRBJ2-1, the V gene TRBV5-1; TRBD2 aligns across 10 bases. V lost 3 bases and J lost 2; bases outside the gene matches: 5. CDR3 length equals 16 residues. Germline lookup yields CDR1 SGHRS and CDR2 YFSETQ. CDR3 DNA: TGCGCCAGCAGCTCCAGACTAGCGGGTACCTACAATGAGCAGTTCTTC. It is translated as CASSSRLAGTYNEQFF.

V and J are TRBV7-6 and TRBJ2-7; no definite D call. Germline lookup yields CDR1 SGHVS and CDR2 FNYEAQ. The CDR3 sequence is 13 residues long. The V end lost 3 bases, the J end lost 7 bases, and 13 bases lay between the germline ends. Here the CDR3 DNA reads TGTGCCAGCAGCTTGAACAGCCAAAGTGAGCAGTACTTC. This sequence encodes CASSLNSQSEQYF.

The rearrangement joins TRBV28 to TRBJ2-1; maybe TRBD1 (6 bases). The CDR3 is 15 residues long. Germline V CDR1 and CDR2: MDHEN, SYDVKM. The V end lost 5 bases, the J end lost 4 bases, and 15 bases lay between the germline ends. The CDR3 region is CASSEPGHDYNEQFF. CDR3 DNA sequence: TGTGCCAGCAGTGAACCGGGACACGATTACAATGAGCAGTTCTTC.

The gene calls are TRBV7-2 and TRBJ2-7; D not resolved. CDR3 size: 12 residues. V was cut by 5 bases and J by 6 bases, with 11 bases left in between. CDR1 and CDR2 from the germline V gene are SGHTA and FQGNSA. CDR3 region: CASSPGLGEQYF. CDR3 sequence (DNA): TGTGCCAGCAGCCCAGGCTTGGGCGAGCAGTACTTC.

The rearrangement uses TRBV19 and TRBJ2-3; unclear D gene. The germline V gene encodes CDR1 LNHDA and CDR2 SQIVND (reference sequence). The CDR3 sequence is 13 residues long. Trimming left V 3 bases short and J 1 base short, with 5 bases between. CDR3 amino acids: CASSIGGTDTQYF. The CDR3 DNA sequence: TGTGCCAGTAGTATCGGTGGCACAGATACGCAGTATTTT.

The chain uses TRBV11-2 and TRBJ2-1; D unresolved. This CDR3 contains 16 residues. V was clipped by 5 bases and J by 6 bases, with 20 bases between them. The germline gives CDR1 SGHAT, CDR2 FQNNGV. The CDR3 loop reads CASSPRAQGISNEQFF. The CDR3 DNA reads as TGTGCCAGCAGCCCCCGGGCCCAAGGGATATCCAATGAGCAGTTCTTC.

The chain uses TRBV11-2 and TRBJ1-2; no clear D. The length of the CDR3 is 13 residues. Looked up from germline, CDR1 is SGHAT and CDR2 is FQNNGV. Trimming took off 1 base at V and 5 bases at J, with 8 bases between the two ends. The CDR3 DNA reads TGTGCCAGCAGCTTAGCGTCCGCGTATGGCTACACCTTC. This gives the protein CASSLASAYGYTF.

CDR3 protein: CASSLGSDNEKLFF. CDR3 in DNA: TGCGCCAGCAGCTTGGGTTCCGATAATGAAAAACTGTTTTTT. The V gene is TRBV5-1, the J gene TRBJ1-4; D is uncertain. The V gene's germline CDR1 is SGHRS and CDR2 YFSETQ. This CDR3 region has 14 residues. V was pared by 0 bases and J by 4 bases, with 7 bases between. The variable domain in full, completed from reference TRBV5-1 and TRBJ1-4, reads KAGVTQTPRYLIKTRGQQVTLSCSPISGHRSVSWYQQTPGQGLQFLFEYFSETQRNKGNFPGRFSGRQFSNSRSEMNVSTLELGDSALYLCASSLGSDNEKLFFGSGTQLSVL.

This clone came up once. The chain recombines TRBV9 with TRBJ2-2, with 8 nucleotides matching TRBD2. CDR1 SGDLS and CDR2 YYNGEE come from the germline V gene. With 4 bases clipped from V and 4 bases from J, the junction kept 9 bases outside the gene matches. This CDR3 spans 16 amino acids. CDR3 in DNA: TGTGCCAGCAGCCGATACGGGGGGGCTGGCACCGGGGAGCTGTTTTTT. Translated: CASSRYGGAGTGELFF.